The source of this T cell receptor (beta chain) is a study of cytomegalovirus exposure and HLA in healthy donors. Across the whole study: The same platform as the roughly 630 first-cohort repertoires was used for the 130 or so validation repertoires, a later analysis reported. Study-wide results and caveats: Some TCR beta chains (roughly 160 of them) were listed as cytomegalovirus-associated.

CDR3 length: 13 residues. Germline V gene data show CDR1 as SGHNT and CDR2 as YENEEA. V lost 8 bases and J lost 3, with 13 bases in between. A word on this clone: The antigen is not known.

The donors formed part of the roughly 110-subject validation cohort, distinct from the roughly 700-subject first cohort. TCRdb's copy holds only in-frame clones and misses some; the assay was immunoSEQ multiplex PCR. The sample lists 180,000 or so clones; around nine tenths were seen once. V is TRBV11-3 and J is TRBJ1-2, with TRBD1 as a possible D gene (5 bases). Sequencing input: PBMCs. This clonotype was sampled from a man aged 25-40 years in good health and CMV-seropositive. CDR3 nucleotides: TGTGCCAGCGGGGCAGGGAACGACTATGGCTACACCTTC. It specifies CASGAGNDYGYTF.